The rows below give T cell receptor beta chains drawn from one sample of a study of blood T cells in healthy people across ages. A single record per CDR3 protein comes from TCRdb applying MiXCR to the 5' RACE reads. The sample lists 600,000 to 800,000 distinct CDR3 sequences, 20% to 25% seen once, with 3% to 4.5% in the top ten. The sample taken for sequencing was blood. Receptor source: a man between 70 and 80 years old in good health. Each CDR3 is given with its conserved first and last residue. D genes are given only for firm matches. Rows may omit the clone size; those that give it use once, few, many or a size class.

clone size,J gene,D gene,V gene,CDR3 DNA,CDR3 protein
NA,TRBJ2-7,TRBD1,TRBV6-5,TGTGCCAGCAGTAACAGGGGGCTGGAGTTCTTC,CASSNRGLEFF
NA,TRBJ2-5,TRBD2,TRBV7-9,TGTGCCAGCAGCTTAGTTCTCGCGGGAGGGATTCAAGAGACCCAGTACTTC,CASSLVLAGGIQETQYF
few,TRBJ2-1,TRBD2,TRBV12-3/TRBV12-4,TGTGCCAGCAGGAAGACTAGCGGGAGCTCCTACAATGAGCAGTTCTTC,CASRKTSGSSYNEQFF
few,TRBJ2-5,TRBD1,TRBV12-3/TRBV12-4,TGTGCCAGCACCCCGGGACAGGGCAAAGAGACCCAGTACTTC,CASTPGQGKETQYF
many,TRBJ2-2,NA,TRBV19,TGTGCCAGTAGTTTGAGGGACGCCAACACCGGGGAGCTGTTTTTT,CASSLRDANTGELFF
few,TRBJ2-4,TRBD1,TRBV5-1,TGCGCCAGCAGCGTAACGACAGGGTCGTCCAAAAACATTCAGTACTTC,CASSVTTGSSKNIQYF
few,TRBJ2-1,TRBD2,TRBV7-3,TGTGCCAGCAGCTTAACCGGCGGGAGTACCTACAATGAGCAGTTCTTC,CASSLTGGSTYNEQFF
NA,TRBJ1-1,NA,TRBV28,TGTGCCAGCAGTGGGGTTATAACGAACACTGAAGCTTTCTTT,CASSGVITNTEAFF
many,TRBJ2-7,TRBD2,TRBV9,TGTGCCAGCAGCGTAGGGGATAGCGGGAGGCCCGAGCAGTACTTC,CASSVGDSGRPEQYF
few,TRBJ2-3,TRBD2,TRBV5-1,TGCGCCAGCAGCACAGCGGGAAGGGGTTCAGATACGCAGTATTTT,CASSTAGRGSDTQYF
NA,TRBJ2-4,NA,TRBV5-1,TGCGCCAGCAGCTTGGTTGGGGAACCACAGAACATTCAGTACTTC,CASSLVGEPQNIQYF
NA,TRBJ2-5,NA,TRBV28,TGTGCCACGGGACGGCAACAAGAGACCCAGTACTTC,CATGRQQETQYF
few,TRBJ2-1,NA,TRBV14,TGTGCCAGCAGCCATCGACCCGTGAATGAGCAGTTCTTC,CASSHRPVNEQFF
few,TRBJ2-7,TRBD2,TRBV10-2,TGCGCCAGCAGTAGGGAGGGCAGCTCCTACGAGCAGTACTTC,CASSREGSSYEQYF
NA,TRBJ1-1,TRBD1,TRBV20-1,TGCAGTGCTCCGGGACAGGCAGCGACTGAAGCTTTCTTT,CSAPGQAATEAFF
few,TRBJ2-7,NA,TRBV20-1,TGCAGTGCTAGATCACTGCAGATCTACGAGCAGTACTTC,CSARSLQIYEQYF
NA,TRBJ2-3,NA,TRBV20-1,TGCAGTGCTAGATTAGATACGCAGTATTTT,CSARLDTQYF
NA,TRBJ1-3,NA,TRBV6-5,TGTGCCAGCAGGCACGGAGCCTCTGGAAACACCATATATTTT,CASRHGASGNTIYF
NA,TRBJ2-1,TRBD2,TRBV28,TGTGCCAGCAGTCTATCACTAGCGGCATTGGGTAATGAGCAGTTCTTC,CASSLSLAALGNEQFF
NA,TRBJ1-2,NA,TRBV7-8,TGTGCCAGCAGCTTAGGAAAAAAGGAGGGCTACACCTTC,CASSLGKKEGYTF
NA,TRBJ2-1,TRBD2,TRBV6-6,TGTGCCAGCAGTTACGGGACTAGCGGTAATGGTGAGCAGTTCTTC,CASSYGTSGNGEQFF
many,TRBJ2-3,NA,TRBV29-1,TGCAGTGTGGGAGACCGCACAGATACGCAGTATTTT,CSVGDRTDTQYF
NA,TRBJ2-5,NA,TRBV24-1,TGTGCCACCAGTGATGTGACCACAGGGAAGGAGACCCAGTACTTC,CATSDVTTGKETQYF
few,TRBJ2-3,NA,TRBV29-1,TGCAGCGTTGAGGGCGGCAGCACAGATACGCAGTATTTT,CSVEGGSTDTQYF
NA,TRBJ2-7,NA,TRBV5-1,TGCGCCAGCAACGGGGACACCGCCTACGAGCAGTACTTC,CASNGDTAYEQYF
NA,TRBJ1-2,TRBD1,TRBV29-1,TGCAGCGTTGCAAACCCTAGACAGGGATCCGCCTATGGCTACACCTTC,CSVANPRQGSAYGYTF
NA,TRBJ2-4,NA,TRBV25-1,TGTGCCAGCAGTGAACAGACAGGAAAAGGAAACATTCAGTACTTC,CASSEQTGKGNIQYF
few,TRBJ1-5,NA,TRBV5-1,TGCGCCAGCAGCTTGGTGGCAGGAGGGGGTCAGCCCCAGCATTTT,CASSLVAGGGQPQHF
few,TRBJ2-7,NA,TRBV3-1,TGTGCCAGCAGCCAAGAGGTAGGGTTTGGCGAGCAGTACTTC,CASSQEVGFGEQYF
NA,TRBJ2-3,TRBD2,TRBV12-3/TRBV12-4,TGTGCCAGCAGTTATGGGACTACCACAGATACGCAGTATTTT,CASSYGTTTDTQYF